This TCR beta chain stems from a study of T cell changes during pregnancy in multiple sclerosis. CDR3 size: 15 residues. The trim removed 4 bases at V and 2 bases at J, leaving 9 bases unmatched. Per germline, CDR1 SGDLS and CDR2 YYNGEE. Some clones are missing from TCRdb's copy, which holds only in-frame ones; the method was immunoSEQ multiplex PCR. Of 30,000 or so clones listed, approximately 90% are singletons. The chain recombines TRBV9 with TRBJ2-7; 7 positions agree with TRBD1. Sequencing used CD8+ T cells from peripheral blood mononuclear cells, obtained in the third trimester of pregnancy. The clonotype was recovered from a female donor with multiple sclerosis, enrolled in a pregnancy study. The CDR3 region has the DNA TGTGCCAGCAGCCCTCCGACAGGGTCACCCTACGAGCAGTACTTC. Protein: CASSPPTGSPYEQYF.